Listed here are 29 T cell receptor beta chains from one sample, sequenced in a study of PD-1 blockade in classical Hodgkin lymphoma. TCRdb's table, derived via immunoSEQ multiplex PCR, lists solely in-frame clones and lacks some. The sample includes about 28,000 clones, about 91% of them seen just once. Each patient experienced a relapse that followed autologous stem cell transplantation, and brentuximab vedotin exposure varied. The investigators isolated CD8+ T cells from thawed PBMCs using magnetic negative selection. This specimen was CD8+ T cells from blood, taken at baseline. All receptors derive from a human donor with classical Hodgkin lymphoma.

This chain joins TRBV5-1 and TRBJ1-3; 11 bases match TRBD1. The CDR3 is 15 amino acids. CDR1 SGHRS and CDR2 YFSETQ come from the germline V gene. J lost 2 bases, V lost 3 bases, and 1 base had no gene match. The CDR3: CASSWTGGPGNTIYF. CDR3 coding DNA: TGCGCCAGCAGCTGGACAGGGGGCCCTGGAAACACCATATATTTT.

The V gene is TRBV7-9, the J gene TRBJ1-1; 8 bases agree with TRBD1. The germline V gene encodes CDR1 SEHNR and CDR2 FQNEAQ (reference sequence). This CDR3 is built from 15 residues. J gave up 1 base and V 5 bases, and 6 bases lay outside the gene matches. The CDR3 loop reads CASSPDRGANTEAFF. The CDR3 region has the DNA TGTGCCAGCAGCCCCGACAGGGGAGCGAACACTGAAGCTTTCTTT. The variable domain in full, with the rest retrieved from reference TRBV7-9 and TRBJ1-1, is DTGVSQNPRHKITKRGQNVTFRCDPISEHNRLYWYRQTLGQGPEFLTYFQNEAQLEKSRLLSDRFSAERPKGSFSTLEIQRTEQGDSAMYLCASSPDRGANTEAFFGQGTRLTVV.

The chain has TRBV6-4 and TRBJ2-6; TRBD1 might be the D (6 bases). Between the trimmed V and J ends, which lost 6 bases and 0 bases, there was a span of 15 bases. This CDR3 contains 17 residues. CDR1 and CDR2 (germline): MRHNA, SNTAGT. DNA for the CDR3: TGTGCCAGCAGATGGACAGAGGCCTTCTCTGGGGCCAACGTCCTGACTTTC. Translated: CASRWTEAFSGANVLTF.

This sequence joins TRBV6-1 and TRBJ1-5, with TRBD1 matching over 12 bases. This CDR3 comprises 15 residues. V shed 8 bases and J 6 bases; nucleotides not matched to a gene: 8. Looked up from germline, CDR1 is MNHNS and CDR2 is SASEGT. The CDR3 coding sequence is TGTGCCAGCGATGACCGGGACAGGGGGCTTCAGCCCCAGCATTTT. It codes for CASDDRDRGLQPQHF.

The CDR3 region has the DNA TGTGCCAGCAGCGCCCGCTGGGACTCAGACCAAGAGACCCAGTACTTC. This gives the protein CASSARWDSDQETQYF. The J gene is TRBJ2-5, the V gene TRBV21-1; the D call of TRBD2 is as the table states it, not checked on the DNA. TRBV21-1 is an annotated pseudogene. The CDR3 extends over 16 amino acids.

CDR3 coding DNA: TGCGCCAGCAGCCAACCTCGTGATTCAGGGTCCTACGAGCAGTACTTC. It encodes CASSQPRDSGSYEQYF. This sequence joins TRBV4-1 and TRBJ2-7; the D gene is possibly TRBD1 (5 bases). CDR1 is MGHRA and CDR2 is YSYEKL in the germline V gene. This CDR3 is built from 16 residues. V shed 2 bases and J shed 1 base, with 15 bases lying between them.

The rearrangement uses TRBV5-1 and TRBJ1-4; no clear D. Trimming shortened V by 0 bases and J by 0 bases, and 9 bases separated the two germline ends. CDR1 and CDR2 from the germline V gene are SGHRS and YFSETQ. The CDR3 totals 16 residues. The DNA of the CDR3 is TGCGCCAGCAGCTTGGATTTGGGTGCAACTAATGAAAAACTGTTTTTT. Translation: CASSLDLGATNEKLFF.

The V and J genes are TRBV4-1 and TRBJ1-4, with 7 bases fitting TRBD1. This CDR3 has 17 residues. The V gene end was trimmed by 2 bases and the J gene end by 8 bases; junction bases not matched to a gene: 14. The germline CDR1 and CDR2 sequences are MGHRA and YSYEKL. CDR3 amino acids: CASSQNGETGLREKLFF. CDR3 sequence (DNA): TGCGCCAGCAGCCAAAATGGGGAGACAGGGCTTCGAGAAAAACTGTTTTTT.

The gene calls are TRBV7-8 and TRBJ2-1; TRBD2 aligns across 8 bases. V shed 3 bases and J 6 bases; nucleotides not matched to a gene: 1. The germline CDR1 and CDR2 sequences are SGHVS and FQNEAQ. This CDR3 contains 13 residues. The CDR3 nucleotides read TGTGCCAGCAGCTTTAGCGGGACCAATGAGCAGTTCTTC. Residues: CASSFSGTNEQFF.

This chain links TRBV27 with TRBJ1-5; 7 positions agree with TRBD1. V was pared by 2 bases and J by 6 bases, with 4 bases of the junction left unmatched. This CDR3 contains 14 residues. Germline V lookup: CDR1 MNHEY, CDR2 SMNVEV (reference sequence). CDR3 protein: CASSLMRGRQPQHF. For the CDR3, the DNA is TGTGCCAGCAGTTTAATGAGGGGGCGTCAGCCCCAGCATTTT.

J is TRBJ1-4 and V is TRBV10-1, with a tentative D call TRBD1 (6 bases). V was pared by 0 bases and J by 2 bases, with 13 bases between. This CDR3 comprises 17 residues. Germline V gene sequence: CDR1 WNHNN, CDR2 SYGVQD (reference sequence). This CDR3 reads CASSESAAGATNEKLFF. The CDR3 region has the DNA TGCGCCAGCAGTGAGTCCGCCGCAGGGGCGACTAATGAAAAACTGTTTTTT.

This clone was observed once. The V call is TRBV6-5, the J call TRBJ2-2; 8 nucleotides line up with TRBD2. CDR1 and CDR2 from the germline V gene are MNHEY and SVGAGI. Trimming cost V 6 bases and J 3 bases; bases outside gene matches: 6. The length of the CDR3 is 15 residues. The CDR3 reads CASSAPLADTGELFF. The CDR3 nucleotides are TGTGCCAGCAGCGCCCCACTAGCGGACACCGGGGAGCTGTTTTTT.

V gene TRBV9 combines with J gene TRBJ2-3; TRBD2 matches at 13 bases. The length of the CDR3 is 20 residues. Germline loops: CDR1 SGDLS, CDR2 YYNGEE. The trim removed 3 bases at V and 0 bases at J, leaving 13 bases unmatched. CDR3 residues: CASSAEGGLAGYPSTDTQYF. In DNA, the CDR3 is TGTGCCAGCAGCGCCGAAGGGGGACTAGCGGGGTATCCTAGCACAGATACGCAGTATTTT.

This rearrangement joins TRBV7-8 to TRBJ2-3, with a possible D match to TRBD2 (5 bases). CDR3 length: 19 amino acids. Between the trimmed V and J ends, which lost 0 bases and 0 bases, there was a span of 19 bases. From germline, CDR1 is SGHVS and CDR2 FQNEAQ. The CDR3 spells CASSLAPPIASSSTDTQYF. DNA of the CDR3: TGTGCCAGCAGCTTAGCGCCTCCGATCGCTAGCAGTAGCACAGATACGCAGTATTTT.

This clone was counted a few times. The chain joins TRBV5-1 to TRBJ1-1, with D perhaps TRBD1 (5 bases). V shed 2 bases and J shed 5 bases, with 10 bases lying between them. This CDR3 is 13 amino acids long. Germline V CDR1 and CDR2: SGHRS, YFSETQ. The CDR3 DNA is TGCGCCAGCAGCTTAGACAGAGATACTGAAGCTTTCTTT. It encodes CASSLDRDTEAFF.

The J gene is TRBJ2-5, the V gene TRBV7-9, with D possibly being TRBD2 (6 bases). Germline V gene sequence: CDR1 SEHNR, CDR2 FQNEAQ (reference sequence). The V end lost 3 bases, the J end lost 2 bases, and 10 bases lay between the germline ends. The CDR3 loop spans 14 amino acids. The CDR3 region is CASSFPREQETQYF. The DNA of the CDR3 is TGTGCCAGCAGCTTCCCGCGGGAACAAGAGACCCAGTACTTC. Drawing the rest from reference TRBV7-9 and TRBJ2-5, the complete variable domain is DTGVSQNPRHKITKRGQNVTFRCDPISEHNRLYWYRQTLGQGPEFLTYFQNEAQLEKSRLLSDRFSAERPKGSFSTLEIQRTEQGDSAMYLCASSFPREQETQYFGPGTRLLVL.

The rearrangement links TRBV2 to TRBJ2-2, with 9 bases matching TRBD1. Germline trimming cut 5 bases from V and 1 base from J; bases unmatched to any gene: 5. CDR1 and CDR2 from the germline V gene are SNHLY and FYNNEI. The CDR3 is made up of 16 amino acids. CDR3: CASSQTGGGNTGELFF. The CDR3, as DNA: TGTGCCAGCAGTCAAACAGGGGGCGGGAACACCGGGGAGCTGTTTTTT.

The chain recombines TRBV2 with TRBJ1-4, with 9 bases aligning to TRBD1. This CDR3 has 16 amino acids. The germline V gene encodes CDR1 SNHLY and CDR2 FYNNEI. With 5 bases clipped from V and 1 base from J, the junction kept 5 bases outside the gene matches. The CDR3 nucleotides are TGTGCCAGCAGTTTACAGGGGGCGAGAACTAATGAAAAACTGTTTTTT. It encodes CASSLQGARTNEKLFF.

This chain links TRBV7-6 with TRBJ2-1, with a tentative D call TRBD2 (6 bases). The V and J ends lost 3 bases and 13 bases respectively, with 10 bases between them. The CDR3 is made up of 11 amino acids. Germline CDR1 and CDR2: SGHVS and FNYEAQ. In DNA, the CDR3 is TGTGCCAGCAGCTTCGGGACTCAACAGTTCTTC. Its protein product is CASSFGTQQFF.

V gene TRBV4-1 combines with J gene TRBJ2-2; D gene ambiguous. Germline CDR1 MGHRA, CDR2 YSYEKL. CDR3 length equals 13 residues. V lost 2 bases, J lost 6 bases, and 7 bases lay in between. Here the CDR3 DNA reads TGCGCCAGCAGCCAAAGGGTTCCCGGGGAGCTGTTTTTT. Amino acids: CASSQRVPGELFF.

The chain employs TRBV6-5 and TRBJ1-1; TRBD1 is a possible D gene (5 bases). The germline V gene has CDR1 MNHEY and CDR2 SVGAGI. CDR3 size: 16 residues. V was shortened by 2 bases and J by 3 bases, with 16 bases between the two germline ends. The CDR3 nucleotides are TGTGCCAGCAGTTACGGGGGGGGGTATTTGGACACTGAAGCTTTCTTT. Translated, it gives CASSYGGGYLDTEAFF.

This chain links TRBV30 with TRBJ2-1, with D maybe TRBD2 (6 bases). V was trimmed by 2 bases and J by 4 bases, leaving 18 bases between them. CDR1 and CDR2 from the germline V gene are GTSNPN and SVGIG (reference sequence). The CDR3 extends over 16 amino acids. The CDR3 DNA reads TGTGCCTGGAGTCTCCCGGGAGACCGCTATTACAATGAGCAGTTCTTC. Translation: CAWSLPGDRYYNEQFF.

The rearrangement joins TRBV9 to TRBJ2-3; TRBD1 matches at 10 bases. CDR3 length: 15 amino acids. Germline CDR1 SGDLS, CDR2 YYNGEE. V shed 4 bases and J 2 bases; nucleotides not matched to a gene: 4. The CDR3 loop is CASSPGQGNTDTQYF. CDR3 in DNA: TGTGCCAGCAGCCCGGGACAGGGGAACACAGATACGCAGTATTTT.

This chain's CDR3 is CASSLVPGGPLDNEQFF. The CDR3 bases are TGTGCCAGCAGCTTAGTGCCGGGAGGGCCGTTAGATAATGAGCAGTTCTTC. V is TRBV7-2 and J is TRBJ2-1; TRBD2 matches at 8 bases. This CDR3 contains 17 residues. CDR1 is SGHTA, CDR2 FQGNSA, per germline. The V and J ends lost 1 base and 7 bases, in that order; junction bases with no gene match: 12. The variable domain in full, completed from reference TRBV7-2 and TRBJ2-1, reads GAGVSQSPSNKVTEKGKDVELRCDPISGHTALYWYRQSLGQGLEFLIYFQGNSAPDKSGLPSDRFSAERTGGSVSTLTIQRTQQEDSAVYLCASSLVPGGPLDNEQFFGPGTRLTVL.

This chain connects TRBV7-8 to TRBJ2-7, with 8 nucleotides matching TRBD1. Unmatched junction bases numbered 5, after V lost 4 bases and J lost 3 bases. CDR3 length: 14 amino acids. CDR1 and CDR2 from the germline V gene are SGHVS and FQNEAQ. Written as DNA, the CDR3 is TGTGCCAGCAGCTCGAGACAGGGGAGCTACGAGCAGTACTTC. This gives the protein CASSSRQGSYEQYF.

This chain links TRBV5-6 with TRBJ2-7; possible D gene TRBD1, 6 bases. The V end lost 7 bases, the J end lost 0 bases, and 14 bases lay between the germline ends. This CDR3 is built from 14 residues. Germline values: CDR1 SGHDT, CDR2 YYEEEE. The CDR3: CASAPGDNSYEQYF. The CDR3 DNA is TGTGCCAGCGCCCCCGGGGACAACTCCTACGAGCAGTACTTC.

The chain links TRBV21-1 to TRBJ2-7; the table calls TRBD2, which could not be checked here. TRBV21-1 is noted as a pseudogene. The CDR3 extends over 16 amino acids. The CDR3 reads CASSKSRTSCTYEQYF. The CDR3 DNA reads TGTGCCAGCAGCAAATCTCGGACTAGTTGTACCTACGAGCAGTACTTC.

The CDR3 here is CASSPQQGGRQETQYF. The DNA for the CDR3 is TGTGCCAGCAGTCCCCAACAAGGGGGTCGGCAAGAGACCCAGTACTTC. The chain couples TRBV27 to TRBJ2-5; perhaps TRBD1 as D (6 bases). Germline loops: CDR1 MNHEY, CDR2 SMNVEV (reference sequence). CDR3 length: 16 residues. The V gene lost 5 bases and the J gene lost 2 bases, with 18 bases spanning the gap.

This chain joins TRBV4-1 and TRBJ2-6; 8 nucleotides agree with TRBD1. The V gene's germline CDR1 is MGHRA and CDR2 YSYEKL. The J segment lost 0 bases and the V segment lost 3 bases, leaving 10 bases of the junction unmatched. This CDR3 contains 19 residues. CDR3 nucleotide sequence: TGCGCCAGCAGCCAGGCAAACAGGGGGTGGAGCTCTGGGGCCAACGTCCTGACTTTC. Translating gives CASSQANRGWSSGANVLTF.